This T cell receptor (beta chain) was captured in a study of spatial heterogeneity in lung cancer. Overall study context: Matched bulk RNA-seq gave a T cell module score that correlated strongly with tumor-region TCR transcript counts.

The germline V gene encodes CDR1 KGHSH and CDR2 LQKENI. The CDR3 contains 14 residues. Trimming shortened V by 2 bases and J by 9 bases, and 14 bases separated the two germline ends. This clonotype was observed at least ten times. Its antigen is unknown. Study observations and caveats: The authors estimated that approximately 7% of tumor T cells were covered for alpha chains and 13% to 15% for beta chains. Of the expanded TCRs, ubiquitous and regional counts tracked the counts of ubiquitous and regional nonsynonymous mutations, respectively. One measure, the expanded intratumoral alpha and beta TCR count, tracked tumor mutation counts.

MiXCR was run by TCRdb on the 5' RACE reads, yielding one entry per CDR3 protein. Of around 20,000 distinct CDR3 sequences in the sample, about 7.5% were seen once. Time point described: sample taken at primary tumor resection. Unsorted whole RNA of tumor, nontumor lung or frozen PBMC was sequenced. The V and J genes are TRBV18 and TRBJ2-1, with no clear D. This specimen consisted of lung tumor tissue, obtained at surgery. This TCR derives from a male donor with early-stage non-small cell lung cancer. Here the CDR3 DNA reads TGTGCCAGCTCACCAAAGACGGGTCGTAGTGAGCAGTTCTTC. It yields the protein CASSPKTGRSEQFF.